These 29 T cell receptor beta chains came from one sample sequenced in a study of T cell responses to AZD1222 COVID-19 vaccine. Sequencing used immunoSEQ multiplex PCR; TCRdb keeps in-frame clones, though not all of them. This sample yields about 170,000 clones, of which about nine tenths are seen a single time; around 3% belongs to the top ten. The source was peripheral blood, collected on day 0 of AZD1222 vaccination. Source of these receptors: an adult in good health.

This chain uses TRBV29-1 with TRBJ1-2; 8 bases agree with TRBD1. V lost 2 bases, J lost 1 base, and 3 bases stayed unmatched. CDR1 and CDR2 from the germline V gene are SQVTM and ANQGSEA. The CDR3 is made up of 14 amino acids. The CDR3 DNA follows: TGCAGCGTTGAAAGGACAGGGATTAACTATGGCTACACCTTC. Protein product: CSVERTGINYGYTF.

V usage is TRBV7-9 and J usage is TRBJ1-1, with D possibly matching TRBD1 (6 bases). The CDR3 is 15 residues long. Deletions cut 5 bases from V and 0 bases from J, with 13 bases between. Germline V CDR1 and CDR2: SEHNR, FQNEAQ (reference sequence). The CDR3: CASSKDSTMNTEAFF. The CDR3 DNA follows: TGTGCCAGCAGCAAGGACAGTACCATGAACACTGAAGCTTTCTTT.

The DNA for the CDR3 is TGTGCCGGTCGCAGGGATGACACTGAAGCTTTCTTT. Protein sequence: CAGRRDDTEAFF. J is TRBJ1-1 and V is TRBV2; maybe TRBD1 (5 bases). Trimming took 11 bases from V and 3 from J, leaving 13 bases between them. The germline V gene has CDR1 SNHLY and CDR2 FYNNEI. This CDR3 region has 12 residues.

The chain links TRBV7-6 to TRBJ1-1; 7 bases fit TRBD1. This CDR3 contains 12 residues. The V gene end was trimmed by 6 bases and the J gene end by 10 bases; junction bases not matched to a gene: 8. Germline CDR1 is SGHVS and CDR2 is FNYEAQ. The CDR3 spells CASSSTAGGAFF. CDR3 DNA sequence: TGTGCCAGCAGTAGTACGGCAGGGGGAGCTTTCTTT.

The V gene is TRBV7-2, the J gene TRBJ2-5, with D hard to call. CDR1 and CDR2 (germline): SGHTA, FQGNSA. CDR3 length: 13 residues. The germline V and J ends were trimmed by 5 bases and 2 bases, with 9 bases remaining between them. CDR3 sequence: CASSLSRQETQYF. The CDR3 DNA is TGTGCCAGCAGCCTTTCTAGGCAAGAGACCCAGTACTTC.

This chain links TRBV4-2 with TRBJ1-4, with D tentatively TRBD1 (5 bases). This CDR3 is built from 15 residues. Trimming removed 1 base from V and 5 bases from J, with 11 bases in between. Germline V lookup: CDR1 LGHNA, CDR2 YNFKEQ. The CDR3, as DNA: TGTGCCAGCAGCCAAGCCGCGGGGCAGAATGAAAAACTGTTTTTT. Translated: CASSQAAGQNEKLFF.

The CDR3 nucleotides read TGTGCCAGCAGCCGACAGCTTGCCGGGACAGGTTATAATTCACCCCTCCACTTT. As protein: CASSRQLAGTGYNSPLHF. This chain uses TRBV6-6 with TRBJ1-6; TRBD1 aligns across 8 bases. Looked up from germline, CDR1 is MNHNY and CDR2 is SVGAGI (reference sequence). After removal of 6 bases from V and 4 bases from J, the junction contained 14 bases not matched to a gene. The CDR3 sequence is 18 residues long.

This chain uses TRBV30 with TRBJ1-1; 12 bases are shared with TRBD1. This CDR3 contains 11 residues. The trim removed 5 bases at V and 8 bases at J, leaving 0 bases unmatched. The germline gives CDR1 GTSNPN, CDR2 SVGIG (reference sequence). The CDR3 coding sequence is TGTGCCTGGGGGACAGGGGGCGAAGCTTTCTTT. This gives the protein CAWGTGGEAFF.

This clone was seen a handful of times. The rearrangement uses TRBV12-3 or TRBV12-4 and TRBJ1-5; D is uncertain. The CDR3 runs to 12 residues. V was shortened by 1 base and J by 6 bases, with 4 bases between the two germline ends. CDR3 region: CASSLGGQPQHF. CDR3 sequence (DNA): TGTGCCAGCAGTTTAGGGGGTCAGCCCCAGCATTTT.

The chain combines TRBV12-3 or TRBV12-4 with TRBJ1-1, with a possible D match to TRBD1 (5 bases). CDR3 length: 12 residues. Deletions cut 2 bases from V and 7 bases from J, with 8 bases between. The chain's CDR3 is CASSLLGGEAFF. The CDR3, as DNA: TGTGCCAGCAGTTTATTGGGGGGTGAAGCTTTCTTT.

This clone was seen just once. The genes are TRBV9 and TRBJ1-4, with 7 bases identical to TRBD1. The CDR3 consists of 12 residues. The J segment lost 8 bases and the V segment lost 4 bases, leaving 2 bases of the junction unmatched. Germline V lookup: CDR1 SGDLS, CDR2 YYNGEE. This chain's CDR3 is CASSRQGEKLFF. The CDR3 DNA sequence: TGTGCCAGCAGCAGACAGGGAGAAAAACTGTTTTTT. The whole variable domain, filled in from reference TRBV9 and TRBJ1-4, reads DSGVTQTPKHLITATGQRVTLRCSPRSGDLSVYWYQQSLDQGLQFLIQYYNGEERAKGNILERFSAQQFPDLHSELNLSSLELGDSALYFCASSRQGEKLFFGSGTQLSVL.

Here the CDR3 DNA reads TGTGCCAGCAGCTTAGTGACAGGCGACTACGAGCAGTACTTC. Translating gives CASSLVTGDYEQYF. The chain carries TRBV7-8 and TRBJ2-7, with a tentative D call TRBD1 (6 bases). CDR1 SGHVS and CDR2 FQNEAQ come from the germline V gene. The CDR3 consists of 14 residues. Trimming stripped 1 base from V and 3 bases from J, with 10 bases between.

CDR3 loop: CASSSSNYGYTF. CDR3 in DNA: TGTGCCAGTAGTAGCTCAAACTATGGCTACACCTTC. The chain carries TRBV19 and TRBJ1-2; D uncertain. The V gene's germline CDR1 is LNHDA and CDR2 SQIVND (reference sequence). Between the trimmed V and J ends, which lost 4 bases and 2 bases, there was a span of 5 bases. The CDR3 consists of 12 residues.

This sequence joins TRBV6-5 and TRBJ2-3, with D hard to call. V lost 6 bases to trimming and J lost 0 bases, with 13 bases between them. This CDR3 is built from 15 residues. In germline, CDR1 is MNHEY, CDR2 SVGAGI. The CDR3: CASSISWTSTDTQYF. The CDR3 DNA follows: TGTGCCAGCAGCATCTCTTGGACGAGCACAGATACGCAGTATTTT.

This clone showed up just once. The chain uses TRBV10-1 and TRBJ1-6; D perhaps matches TRBD1 (6 bases). The length of the CDR3 is 16 residues. The germline gives CDR1 WNHNN, CDR2 SYGVQD (reference sequence). Trimming removed 4 bases from V and 2 bases from J, with 12 bases in between. In nucleotides, the CDR3 is TGCGCCAGCAGTGGGGCTGAGGGGGCCTATAATTCACCCCTCCACTTT. Its translation is CASSGAEGAYNSPLHF.

This clone was seen just once. J is TRBJ1-3 and V is TRBV9; a possible D gene is TRBD1 (5 bases). Germline lookup yields CDR1 SGDLS and CDR2 YYNGEE. The CDR3 is 15 residues long. V was trimmed by 0 bases and J by 2 bases, leaving 9 bases between them. In nucleotides, the CDR3 is TGTGCCAGCAGCGTAGCTGGGGGGACTGGAAACACCATATATTTT. Translated, it gives CASSVAGGTGNTIYF.

The CDR3 loop reads CASSTSGGPTGELFF. CDR3 coding DNA: TGCGCCAGCTCAACTAGCGGGGGGCCCACCGGGGAGCTGTTTTTT. The chain links TRBV5-1 to TRBJ2-2; 12 bases agree with TRBD2. The germline CDR1 and CDR2 sequences are SGHRS and YFSETQ. The CDR3 extends over 15 amino acids. Trimming took 7 bases from V and 4 from J; bases not matched to a gene: 5.

The J gene is TRBJ2-7, the V gene TRBV7-2, with D possibly TRBD2 on 7 matching bases. This CDR3 region has 16 residues. V dropped 1 base and J dropped 5 bases, with 18 bases sitting between them. CDR1 and CDR2 from the germline V gene are SGHTA and FQGNSA. The CDR3 coding sequence is TGTGCCAGCAGCTTAGAGGATTGGGGGGGGCGAAACGAGCAGTACTTC. Amino acids: CASSLEDWGGRNEQYF. The whole variable domain, remainder taken from reference TRBV7-2 and TRBJ2-7, is GAGVSQSPSNKVTEKGKDVELRCDPISGHTALYWYRQSLGQGLEFLIYFQGNSAPDKSGLPSDRFSAERTGGSVSTLTIQRTQQEDSAVYLCASSLEDWGGRNEQYFGPGTRLTVT.

The rearrangement uses TRBV30 and TRBJ2-1, with D unclear. V was pared by 7 bases and J by 6 bases, with 10 bases between. The CDR3 has 11 amino acids. Germline V gene lookup returns CDR1 GTSNPN and CDR2 SVGIG (reference sequence). CDR3 residues: CASKSPNEQFF. DNA of the CDR3: TGTGCCTCAAAATCCCCCAATGAGCAGTTCTTC.

V gene TRBV29-1 combines with J gene TRBJ1-1; D not resolved. In germline, CDR1 is SQVTM, CDR2 ANQGSEA. V was clipped by 7 bases and J by 1 base, with 13 bases between them. The CDR3 spans 13 residues. For the CDR3, the DNA is TGCAGCGGGGCTAGGGCCGAGAACACTGAAGCTTTCTTT. It yields the protein CSGARAENTEAFF. Full variable domain (rest looked up from reference TRBV29-1 and TRBJ1-1): SAVISQKPSRDICQRGTSLTIQCQVDSQVTMMFWYRQQPGQSLTLIATANQGSEATYESGFVIDKFPISRPNLTFSTLTVSNMSPEDSSIYLCSGARAENTEAFFGQGTRLTVV.

This chain links TRBV7-2 with TRBJ1-2; D is possibly TRBD1 (6 bases). CDR1 SGHTA and CDR2 FQGNSA come from the germline V gene. The CDR3 is 15 residues long. Trimming pared 4 bases from V and 5 bases from J, leaving 17 bases between. The DNA for the CDR3 is TGTGCCAGCAGCTCTGATGGTGCAGGGGATTATGGCTACACCTTC. Amino acids: CASSSDGAGDYGYTF.

The gene calls are TRBV7-3 and TRBJ2-5; 7 bases agree with TRBD1. CDR3 length equals 15 residues. V shed 5 bases and J 5 bases; nucleotides not matched to a gene: 11. Germline CDR1 reads SGHTA; CDR2 reads FQGTGA. As DNA, the CDR3 is TGTGCCAGCAGCAAAACAGCAGGGGGTGTGGAGACCCAGTACTTC. Encoded protein: CASSKTAGGVETQYF.

The V gene is TRBV9, the J gene TRBJ2-1; perhaps TRBD1 as D (6 bases). The CDR3 spans 16 residues. The germline CDR1 and CDR2 sequences are SGDLS and YYNGEE. Trimming removed 0 bases at V and 7 bases at J, with 17 bases between. Here the CDR3 reads CASSVVIGRGRNEQFF. CDR3 sequence (DNA): TGTGCCAGCAGCGTAGTTATTGGTAGGGGGAGAAATGAGCAGTTCTTC.

The chain joins TRBV6-2 or TRBV6-3 to TRBJ2-7, with D unresolved. Germline CDR1 MNHEY, CDR2 SVGEGT. This CDR3 contains 13 residues. Trimming removed 4 bases from V and 4 bases from J, with 11 bases in between. CDR3 bases: TGTGCCAGCAGTTTCGAGGTCCCGTACGAGCAGTACTTC. Translated, it gives CASSFEVPYEQYF.

The CDR3 nucleotides are TGTGCCAGTAGTAGGGAGGACCTCACAGATACGCAGTATTTT. Protein: CASSREDLTDTQYF. This chain connects TRBV19 to TRBJ2-3; D is possibly TRBD2 (6 bases). The CDR3 contains 14 residues. Germline loops: CDR1 LNHDA, CDR2 SQIVND (reference sequence). The germline V and J ends were trimmed by 4 bases and 2 bases, with 10 bases remaining between them.

This chain connects TRBV5-1 to TRBJ2-7; 9 positions agree with TRBD2. There are 14 residues in the CDR3. The germline gives CDR1 SGHRS, CDR2 YFSETQ. The V segment lost 9 bases and the J segment 6 bases; nucleotides outside the gene matches: 13. CDR3 sequence reads: CATSRRGGDSEQYF. CDR3 sequence (DNA): TGCGCCACCTCCAGGCGGGGGGGCGATTCCGAGCAGTACTTC. The full variable domain, completed using reference TRBV5-1 and TRBJ2-7, is KAGVTQTPRYLIKTRGQQVTLSCSPISGHRSVSWYQQTPGQGLQFLFEYFSETQRNKGNFPGRFSGRQFSNSRSEMNVSTLELGDSALYLCATSRRGGDSEQYFGPGTRLTVT.

This chain connects TRBV6-5 to TRBJ1-5; TRBD1 matches at 7 bases. After removal of 6 bases from V and 0 bases from J, the junction contained 2 bases not matched to a gene. This CDR3 region has 14 residues. Germline CDR1 reads MNHEY; CDR2 reads SVGAGI. CDR3 coding DNA: TGTGCCAGCAGCGACAGGGCTAGCAATCAGCCCCAGCATTTT. Residues: CASSDRASNQPQHF.

This chain links TRBV5-8 with TRBJ1-5, with D maybe TRBD1 (6 bases). Germline CDR1 SGHTS, CDR2 YDEGEE. V gave up 2 bases and J gave up 4 bases, with 13 bases separating them. The CDR3 loop spans 15 amino acids. CDR3 in DNA: TGTGCCAGCAGCTTTAATCAACAGGGAAATCAGCCCCAGCATTTT. It specifies CASSFNQQGNQPQHF.

Turning to this clone: The same CDR3 arises from other DNA sequences in this sample as well. V is TRBV9 and J is TRBJ1-1; 8 bases are shared with TRBD1. The V gene end was trimmed by 0 bases and the J gene end by 4 bases; junction bases not matched to a gene: 2. CDR1 and CDR2 from the germline V gene are SGDLS and YYNGEE. The CDR3 length is 14 residues. DNA of the CDR3: TGTGCCAGCAGCGTAGCTACAGGGGGCACTGAAGCTTTCTTT. This encodes CASSVATGGTEAFF.